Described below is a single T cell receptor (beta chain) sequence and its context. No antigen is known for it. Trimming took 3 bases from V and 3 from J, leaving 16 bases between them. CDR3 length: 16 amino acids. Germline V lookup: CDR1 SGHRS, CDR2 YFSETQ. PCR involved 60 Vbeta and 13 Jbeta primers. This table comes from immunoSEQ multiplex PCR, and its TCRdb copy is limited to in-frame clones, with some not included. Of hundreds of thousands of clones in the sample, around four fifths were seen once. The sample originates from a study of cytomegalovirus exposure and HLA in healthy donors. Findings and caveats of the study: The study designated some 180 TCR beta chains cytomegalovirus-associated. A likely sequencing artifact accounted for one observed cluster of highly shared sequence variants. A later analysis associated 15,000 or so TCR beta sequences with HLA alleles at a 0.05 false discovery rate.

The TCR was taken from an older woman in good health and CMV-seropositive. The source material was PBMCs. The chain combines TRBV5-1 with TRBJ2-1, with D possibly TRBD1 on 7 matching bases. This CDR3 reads CASSYQGGAGYNEQFF. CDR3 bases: TGCGCCAGCAGCTATCAGGGGGGAGCAGGCTACAATGAGCAGTTCTTC.